A selection of T cell receptor beta chains follows, all from one sample in a study of blood T cell repertoires in COVID-19. Method: immunoSEQ multiplex PCR; TCRdb's copy keeps in-frame clones and lacks some. The table records 200,000 or so clones, about 78% of them present only once. Sequenced: peripheral blood. The receptors originated from a woman aged 70 to 79 with acute or convalescent COVID-19. The CDR3 runs from the conserved cysteine through the conserved F or W. The D gene is left open where the match is weak. Clone size is given for some rows only: seen once, a few or many times, or a class if the clone is expanded.

V gene	clone size	D gene	J gene	CDR3 protein	CDR3 DNA
TRBV3-1/TRBV3-2	once	-	TRBJ2-1	CASSLAPGSYNEQFF	TGTGCCAGCAGCCTGGCCCCCGGGTCCTACAATGAGCAGTTCTTC
TRBV7-3	-	-	TRBJ2-1	CASSPSGDGGLNNEQFF	TGTGCCAGCAGCCCCAGCGGAGATGGCGGACTTAACAATGAGCAGTTCTTC
TRBV5-1	-	-	TRBJ2-7	CASSLAGGIYEQYF	TGCGCCAGCAGCTTGGCCGGGGGAATCTACGAGCAGTACTTC
TRBV3-1/TRBV3-2	-	TRBD1	TRBJ2-2	CASSQRTGGRNTGELFF	TGTGCCAGCAGCCAGAGGACAGGGGGCCGGAACACCGGGGAGCTGTTTTTT
TRBV4-1	few	-	TRBJ2-1	CASSQDGRTPYNEQFF	TGCGCCAGCAGCCAAGATGGGAGGACTCCCTACAATGAGCAGTTCTTC
TRBV7-2	-	TRBD2	TRBJ2-5	CASSFIAGLETQYF	TGTGCCAGCAGCTTCATAGCGGGATTGGAGACCCAGTACTTC
TRBV5-4	-	-	TRBJ1-2	CASSLGGRAPVGYTF	TGTGCCAGCAGCTTGGGGGGCAGGGCCCCCGTTGGCTACACCTTC
TRBV5-4	-	-	TRBJ2-3	CASSLAGYSTDTQYF	TGTGCCAGCAGCTTGGCAGGATATAGCACAGATACGCAGTATTTT
TRBV12-5	-	-	TRBJ2-5	CASGAGTARETQYF	TGTGCTAGTGGCGCTGGGACTGCAAGGGAGACCCAGTACTTC
TRBV7-3	once	TRBD1	TRBJ2-3	CASSLLGGASSSTDTQYF	TGTGCCAGCAGCTTATTAGGGGGCGCTTCGTCCAGCACAGATACGCAGTATTTT
TRBV18	-	-	TRBJ2-2	CASSPAVNTGELFF	TGTGCCAGCTCACCAGCGGTGAACACCGGGGAGCTGTTTTTT
TRBV10-3	few	TRBD1	TRBJ2-1	CAINKDRGAYNEQFF	TGTGCCATCAATAAGGACAGGGGAGCCTACAATGAGCAGTTCTTC
TRBV28	once	TRBD2	TRBJ2-7	CASNPSGRTLYEQYF	TGTGCCAGCAATCCTAGCGGGAGGACTCTCTACGAGCAGTACTTC
TRBV19	-	-	TRBJ2-5	CAIGLSDSGETQYF	TGTGCCATCGGGCTTAGCGACTCTGGAGAGACCCAGTACTTC
TRBV11-3	-	-	TRBJ2-2	CASRSDTGELFF	TGTGCCAGCAGGTCGGACACCGGGGAGCTGTTTTTT
TRBV7-8	-	TRBD1	TRBJ2-7	CASSRRRGQGSYEQYF	TGTGCCAGCAGCCGCAGGCGGGGACAGGGATCCTACGAGCAGTACTTC
TRBV5-1	once	TRBD1	TRBJ2-5	CASSLTGDPETQYF	TGCGCCAGCAGCTTAACAGGGGATCCAGAGACCCAGTACTTC
TRBV5-4	once	-	TRBJ1-1	CASSPPPPSVEDAFF	TGTGCCAGCAGCCCACCCCCTCCATCAGTGGAGGACGCTTTCTTT
TRBV27	-	-	TRBJ2-3	CASSPTGLSTDTQYF	TGTGCCAGCAGTCCAACGGGACTGAGCACAGATACGCAGTATTTT
TRBV7-2	-	-	TRBJ1-5	CASSTRGNQPQHF	TGTGCCAGCAGCACTAGGGGCAATCAGCCCCAGCATTTT
TRBV15	-	TRBD1	TRBJ1-4	CATSRDRRQGNEKLFF	TGTGCCACCAGCAGAGATCGGAGACAGGGGAATGAAAAACTGTTTTTT
TRBV3-1/TRBV3-2	-	TRBD1	TRBJ2-1	CASSQGTGGYNEQFF	TGTGCCAGCAGCCAAGGGACAGGGGGCTACAATGAGCAGTTCTTC
TRBV28	once	TRBD1	TRBJ1-2	CASSTRQGRGGYTF	TGTGCCAGCAGCACCCGACAGGGGAGGGGTGGCTACACCTTC
TRBV7-2	few	TRBD2	TRBJ2-1	CASSFGSGVYNEQFF	TGTGCCAGCAGCTTCGGAAGCGGGGTCTACAATGAGCAGTTCTTC
TRBV7-9	-	TRBD2	TRBJ2-7	CASSSTRTSGRAYEQYF	TGTGCCAGCAGCTCGACCCGGACTAGCGGGAGGGCCTACGAGCAGTACTTC
TRBV2	-	-	TRBJ1-5	CASSGSTSNQPQHF	TGTGCCAGCAGTGGGTCTACTAGCAATCAGCCCCAGCATTTT
TRBV6-5	-	-	TRBJ2-2	CASSYSGRTGELFF	TGTGCCAGCAGTTACTCGGGGAGGACCGGGGAGCTGTTTTTT
TRBV3-1/TRBV3-2	-	TRBD1	TRBJ2-2	CASSSGTGAGELFF	TGTGCCAGCAGCTCCGGGACAGGGGCCGGGGAGCTGTTTTTT
TRBV30	once	-	TRBJ1-2	CAWSVPLGDGYTF	TGTGCCTGGAGTGTACCCCTCGGAGATGGCTACACCTTC
TRBV15	-	TRBD2	TRBJ2-3	CATSRLAGGTDTQYF	TGTGCCACCAGCAGACTAGCGGGGGGCACAGATACGCAGTATTTT
TRBV20-1	few	-	TRBJ2-5	CSASLVGVAGQETQYF	TGCAGTGCTAGTCTCGTCGGTGTCGCAGGGCAAGAGACCCAGTACTTC
TRBV12-5	few	TRBD1	TRBJ1-1	CASGLGKGQGDEAFF	TGTGCTAGTGGTTTGGGAAAGGGGCAGGGGGATGAAGCTTTCTTT
TRBV19	once	-	TRBJ2-7	CASSFGREDEQYF	TGTGCCAGTAGTTTCGGCAGGGAGGACGAGCAGTACTTC
TRBV19	-	-	TRBJ1-1	CASSPLTQGFVGEAFF	TGTGCCAGTAGCCCCCTTACACAGGGTTTTGTTGGTGAAGCTTTCTTT
TRBV19	few	TRBD1	TRBJ1-1	CASSPGGARWGTEAFF	TGTGCCAGTAGTCCAGGGGGCGCCCGATGGGGCACTGAAGCTTTCTTT
TRBV5-6	few	TRBD1	TRBJ1-2	CASSSSRGPGYTF	TGTGCCAGCAGCTCGAGCAGGGGGCCAGGCTACACCTTC
TRBV6-1	-	-	TRBJ2-7	CASSEGHRGTYEQYF	TGTGCCAGCAGTGAAGGGCACCGAGGGACCTACGAGCAGTACTTC
TRBV19	-	-	TRBJ1-1	CASLKDRLGTEAFF	TGTGCCAGTCTGAAAGACAGGCTGGGCACTGAAGCTTTCTTT
TRBV7-9	-	-	TRBJ1-4	CASSLDRAEKLFF	TGTGCCAGCAGCTTAGACAGGGCTGAAAAACTGTTTTTT
TRBV30	-	-	TRBJ2-1	CAWSVHPGSSYNEQFF	TGTGCCTGGAGTGTACACCCGGGAAGCTCCTACAATGAGCAGTTCTTC
TRBV19	-	TRBD2	TRBJ2-3	CASSMGLAGGTDTQYF	TGTGCCAGTAGTATGGGACTAGCGGGGGGCACAGATACGCAGTATTTT
TRBV28	few	TRBD1	TRBJ1-4	CASSSVTGAINEKLFF	TGTGCCAGCAGTTCAGTAACAGGGGCCATTAATGAAAAACTGTTTTTT
TRBV27	once	TRBD2	TRBJ2-5	CASSLSTSGFQETQYF	TGTGCCAGCAGTTTATCCACTAGCGGTTTCCAAGAGACCCAGTACTTC
TRBV3-1/TRBV3-2	-	TRBD1	TRBJ1-1	CASRTGPDTEAFF	TGTGCCTCGCGGACAGGGCCTGACACTGAAGCTTTCTTT
TRBV30	-	-	TRBJ2-6	CAWSVHVFSGANVLTF	TGTGCCTGGAGTGTACATGTCTTCTCTGGGGCCAACGTCCTGACTTTC
TRBV7-9	-	-	TRBJ1-2	CASSLGRGGGYGYTF	TGTGCCAGCAGCTTAGGACGTGGCGGCGGGTATGGCTACACCTTC
TRBV4-2	many	-	TRBJ1-1	CASSGIRDNEAFF	TGTGCCAGCAGCGGCATCCGGGACAATGAAGCTTTCTTT
TRBV18	-	-	TRBJ1-6	CASSPRGYNSPLHF	TGTGCCAGCTCACCGCGGGGTTATAATTCACCCCTCCACTTT
TRBV5-1	-	TRBD1	TRBJ2-2	CASNQGTGGTGELFF	TGCGCCAGCAACCAAGGGACAGGGGGCACCGGGGAGCTGTTTTTT
TRBV10-3	-	TRBD1	TRBJ2-7	CAISDRGSYEQYF	TGTGCCATCAGCGACAGGGGATCCTACGAGCAGTACTTC
TRBV3-1/TRBV3-2	-	-	TRBJ2-7	CASSQDGRLGDEQYF	TGTGCCAGCAGCCAAGATGGCAGGCTAGGGGACGAGCAGTACTTC
TRBV28	-	-	TRBJ2-3	CASKGGGSTDTQYF	TGTGCCAGCAAAGGAGGCGGGAGCACAGATACGCAGTATTTT
TRBV10-3	-	TRBD1	TRBJ2-5	CAIRAGTGGSETQYF	TGTGCCATCAGAGCCGGGACAGGGGGCTCTGAGACCCAGTACTTC
TRBV28	-	TRBD1	TRBJ1-2	CASSATGQGAHGYTF	TGTGCCAGCAGTGCAACGGGACAGGGGGCGCACGGCTACACCTTC
TRBV5-6	-	-	TRBJ1-5	CASSLFGGWSNQPQHF	TGTGCCAGCAGCCTGTTCGGGGGATGGAGCAATCAGCCCCAGCATTTT